This T cell receptor (beta chain) appears in the sequencing data of a study of shared clonotypes between healthy human individuals. V lost 2 bases and J lost 5, with 9 bases in between. Germline CDR1 and CDR2: MNHEY and SVGAGI. This CDR3 has 13 residues. The protocol was immunoSEQ multiplex PCR, while the TCRdb copy is restricted to in-frame clones and leaves out a portion. The data hold nearly 2 million clones, with around 96% observed a single time. Terminally differentiated effector memory CD45RA+ cells were excluded by CCR7 positive selection of CD45RO-negative cells. Of note for this clone: This may arise from a read error, as a much more abundant clone is one base away.

The sequence was collected from a man aged 18 to 29 in good health. The J gene is TRBJ1-1, the V gene TRBV6-5; weak D call: TRBD1 (5 bases). Sequencing used naive CD8+ T cells sorted from blood. The CDR3 region has the DNA TGTGCCAGCAGTTACGGGGGGAAGACTGAAGCTTTCTTT. It codes for CASSYGGKTEAFF.